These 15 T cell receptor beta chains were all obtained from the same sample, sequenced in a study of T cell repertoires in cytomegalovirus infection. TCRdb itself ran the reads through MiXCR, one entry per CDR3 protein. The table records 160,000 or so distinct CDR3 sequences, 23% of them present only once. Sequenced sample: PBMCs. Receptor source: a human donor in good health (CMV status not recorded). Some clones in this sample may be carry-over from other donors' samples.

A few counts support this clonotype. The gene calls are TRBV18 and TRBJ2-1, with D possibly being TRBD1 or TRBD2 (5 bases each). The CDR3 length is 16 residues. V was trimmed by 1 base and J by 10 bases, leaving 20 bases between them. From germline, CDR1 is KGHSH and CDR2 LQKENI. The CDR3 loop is CASSPRTGGLLREQFF. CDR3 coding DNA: TGTGCCAGCTCACCACGAACAGGAGGCCTCCTTCGGGAGCAGTTCTTC. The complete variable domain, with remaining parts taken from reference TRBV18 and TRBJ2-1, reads NAGVMQNPRHLVRRRGQEARLRCSPMKGHSHVYWYRQLPEEGLKFMVYLQKENIIDESGMPKERFSAEFPKEGPSILRIQQVVRGDSAAYFCASSPRTGGLLREQFFGPGTRLTVL.

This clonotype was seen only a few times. The CDR3 loop is CASSLDRTYHNEQFF. The CDR3 DNA is TGTGCCAGCAGCTTGGACAGGACATATCACAATGAGCAGTTCTTC. The chain links TRBV5-4 to TRBJ2-1; D might be TRBD1 (5 bases). V lost 0 bases and J 5 bases, leaving 12 bases between the germline ends. The CDR3 spans 15 residues. CDR1 SGHNT and CDR2 YYREEE come from the germline V gene (reference sequence).

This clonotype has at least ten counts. The CDR3 loop is CASSLADVRAGQPQHF. The CDR3 DNA follows: TGTGCCAGCAGCTTAGCCGATGTCCGGGCCGGTCAGCCCCAGCATTTT. The chain recombines TRBV7-2 with TRBJ1-5, with unresolved D. The germline V gene encodes CDR1 SGHTA and CDR2 FQGNSA. Trimming shortened V by 0 bases and J by 6 bases, and 15 bases separated the two germline ends. This CDR3 is 16 amino acids long.

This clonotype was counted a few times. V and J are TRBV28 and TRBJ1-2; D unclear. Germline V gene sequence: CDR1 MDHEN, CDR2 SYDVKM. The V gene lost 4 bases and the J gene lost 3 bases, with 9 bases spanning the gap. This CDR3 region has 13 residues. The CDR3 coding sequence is TGTGCCAGCAGTTACCGAAGGGACTATGGCTACACCTTC. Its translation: CASSYRRDYGYTF.

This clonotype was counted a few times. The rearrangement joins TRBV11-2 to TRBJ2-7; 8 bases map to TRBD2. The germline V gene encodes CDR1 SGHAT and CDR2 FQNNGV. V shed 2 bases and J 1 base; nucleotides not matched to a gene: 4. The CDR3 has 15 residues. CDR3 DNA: TGTGCCAGCAGCTTATCAACTAGCGGATCCTACGAGCAGTACTTC. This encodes CASSLSTSGSYEQYF.

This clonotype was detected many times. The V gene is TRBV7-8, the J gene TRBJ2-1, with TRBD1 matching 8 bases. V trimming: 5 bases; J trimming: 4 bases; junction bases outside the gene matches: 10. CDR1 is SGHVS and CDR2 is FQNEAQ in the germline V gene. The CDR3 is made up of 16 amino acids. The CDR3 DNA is TGTGCCAGCAGCCCAGCCGGGACAGGTAAATACAATGAGCAGTTCTTC. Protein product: CASSPAGTGKYNEQFF.

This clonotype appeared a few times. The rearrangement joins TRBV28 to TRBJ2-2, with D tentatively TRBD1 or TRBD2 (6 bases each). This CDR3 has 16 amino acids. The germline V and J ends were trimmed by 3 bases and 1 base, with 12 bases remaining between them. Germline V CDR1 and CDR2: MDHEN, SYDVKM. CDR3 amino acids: CASSFPQGGNTGELFF. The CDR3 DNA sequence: TGTGCCAGCAGTTTTCCACAGGGAGGGAACACCGGGGAGCTGTTTTTT.

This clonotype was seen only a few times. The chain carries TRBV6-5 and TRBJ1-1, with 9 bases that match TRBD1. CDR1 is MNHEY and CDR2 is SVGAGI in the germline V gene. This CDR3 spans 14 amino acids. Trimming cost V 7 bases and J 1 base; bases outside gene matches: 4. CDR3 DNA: TGTGCCAGCAAGGAACAGGGGGCGAACACTGAAGCTTTCTTT. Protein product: CASKEQGANTEAFF.

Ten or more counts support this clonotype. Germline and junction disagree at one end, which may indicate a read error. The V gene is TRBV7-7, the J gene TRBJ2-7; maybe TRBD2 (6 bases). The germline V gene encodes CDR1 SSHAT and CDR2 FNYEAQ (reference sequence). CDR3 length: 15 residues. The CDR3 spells CASRSAEGRFLEQYF. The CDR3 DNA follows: TGTGCTAGCAGGTCAGCGGAGGGCCGATTTCTCGAGCAGTACTTC.

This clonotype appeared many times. As DNA, the CDR3 is TGTGCCAGCAGCTTAAGTCCTCAGTCGACAGGATCACCCCTCCACTTT. It yields the protein CASSLSPQSTGSPLHF. The chain has TRBV7-2 and TRBJ1-6; D possibly corresponds to TRBD1 (6 bases). The CDR3 length is 16 residues. Between the trimmed V and J ends, which lost 2 bases and 10 bases, there was a span of 18 bases. Germline V lookup: CDR1 SGHTA, CDR2 FQGNSA.

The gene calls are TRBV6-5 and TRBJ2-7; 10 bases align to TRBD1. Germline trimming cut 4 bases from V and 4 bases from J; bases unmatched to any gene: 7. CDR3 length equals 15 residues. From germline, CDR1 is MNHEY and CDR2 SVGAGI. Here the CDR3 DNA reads TGTGCCAGCAGTTCGACAGGGGGCTCCGTATACGAGCAGTACTTC. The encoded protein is CASSSTGGSVYEQYF.

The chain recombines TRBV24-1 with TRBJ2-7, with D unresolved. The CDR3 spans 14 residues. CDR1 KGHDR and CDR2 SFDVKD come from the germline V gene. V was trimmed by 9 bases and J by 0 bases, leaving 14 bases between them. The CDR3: CATSSGLSSYEQYF. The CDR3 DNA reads TGTGCCACCTCCTCGGGCCTATCCTCCTACGAGCAGTACTTC.

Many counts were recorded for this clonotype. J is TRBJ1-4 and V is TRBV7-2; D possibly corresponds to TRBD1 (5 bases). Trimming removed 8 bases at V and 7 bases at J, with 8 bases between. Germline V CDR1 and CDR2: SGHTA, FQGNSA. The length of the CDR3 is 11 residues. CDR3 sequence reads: CASGAGEKLFF. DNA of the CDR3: TGTGCCAGCGGGGCAGGTGAAAAACTGTTTTTT.

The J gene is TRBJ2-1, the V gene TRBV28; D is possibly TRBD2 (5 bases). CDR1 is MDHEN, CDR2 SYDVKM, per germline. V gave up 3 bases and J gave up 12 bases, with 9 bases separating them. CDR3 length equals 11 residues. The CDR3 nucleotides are TGTGCCAGCAGTTTCAAGGGAGTGCAGTTCTTC. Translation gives CASSFKGVQFF.

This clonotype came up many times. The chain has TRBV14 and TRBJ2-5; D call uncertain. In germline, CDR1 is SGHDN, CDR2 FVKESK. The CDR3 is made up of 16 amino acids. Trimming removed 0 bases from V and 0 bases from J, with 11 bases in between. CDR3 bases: TGTGCCAGCAGCCAAGATTTCATTAGCAACCAAGAGACCCAGTACTTC. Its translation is CASSQDFISNQETQYF.